This entry lists 10 T cell receptor beta chains sequenced from one sample in a study of cytomegalovirus exposure and HLA in healthy donors. It was with 60 Vbeta and 13 Jbeta primers that the PCR ran. Some clones are missing from TCRdb's copy, which holds only in-frame ones; the method was immunoSEQ multiplex PCR. This table has hundreds of thousands of clones, about 72% appearing once. Sequenced input: PBMCs. The receptors stem from a male donor in good health and CMV-seronegative.

This chain uses TRBV5-1 with TRBJ2-5, with 11 bases that match TRBD2. V dropped 2 bases and J dropped 1; count of bases not matched to a gene: 1. Germline CDR1 is SGHRS and CDR2 is YFSETQ. The CDR3 sequence is 15 residues long. DNA of the CDR3: TGCGCCAGCAGCTTTAGCGGGAGGGGCCAAGAGACCCAGTACTTC. Residues: CASSFSGRGQETQYF.

This clone has more than one count but fewer than ten. The chain combines TRBV5-1 with TRBJ2-7, with 14 bases identical to TRBD2. After removal of 3 bases from V and 4 bases from J, the junction contained 6 bases not matched to a gene. The CDR3 length is 16 residues. Germline values: CDR1 SGHRS, CDR2 YFSETQ. CDR3 amino acids: CASSYGTSGSKYEQYF. CDR3 nucleotide sequence: TGCGCCAGCAGCTACGGGACTAGCGGGAGTAAGTACGAGCAGTACTTC.

Concerning this clone: Other DNA sequences of this sample code for an identical CDR3. The CDR3 sequence is CASSLAGRNTEAFF. The CDR3 nucleotides read TGTGCCAGCAGCTTAGCTGGCAGGAACACTGAAGCTTTCTTT. This rearrangement joins TRBV7-9 to TRBJ1-1; D not resolved. With 0 bases removed from V and 1 base from J, the gap between germline ends came to 6 bases. The CDR3 runs to 14 residues. Germline loops: CDR1 SEHNR, CDR2 FQNEAQ (reference sequence).

This chain uses TRBV27 with TRBJ2-1; tentatively, D is TRBD2 (5 bases). Germline V CDR1 and CDR2: MNHEY, SMNVEV (reference sequence). This CDR3 is 18 amino acids long. V was clipped by 3 bases and J by 7 bases, with 25 bases between them. DNA of the CDR3: TGTGCCAGCAGTTTGCGACTATTTAACGTAATAGCAGGTAATGAGCAGTTCTTC. This encodes CASSLRLFNVIAGNEQFF.

The chain links TRBV5-1 to TRBJ1-1; 8 nucleotides agree with TRBD1. Germline values: CDR1 SGHRS, CDR2 YFSETQ. The V gene end was trimmed by 4 bases and the J gene end by 1 base; junction bases not matched to a gene: 9. The length of the CDR3 is 16 residues. The CDR3 reads CASSGLRGRENTEAFF. The CDR3 DNA sequence: TGCGCCAGCAGCGGACTCAGGGGGCGAGAGAACACTGAAGCTTTCTTT.

The chain carries TRBV7-9 and TRBJ2-5; D might be TRBD2 (6 bases). Near its end, the DNA agrees better with TRBJ2-7, so the J call may be wrong. The germline CDR1 and CDR2 sequences are SEHNR and FQNEAQ (reference sequence). This CDR3 spans 15 amino acids. The CDR3 loop reads CASLAPGVGSYEQYF. In DNA form, the CDR3 reads TGTGCCAGTCTCGCGCCGGGAGTAGGTTCCTACGAGCAGTACTTC.

V gene TRBV5-1 combines with J gene TRBJ2-6; D remains unclear. Trimming removed 0 bases from V and 0 bases from J, with 4 bases in between. In germline, CDR1 is SGHRS, CDR2 YFSETQ. The CDR3 is 15 amino acids. This chain's CDR3 is CASSLASSGANVLTF. Written as DNA, the CDR3 is TGCGCCAGCAGCTTGGCGAGCTCTGGGGCCAACGTCCTGACTTTC.

The chain recombines TRBV10-3 with TRBJ2-2, with 11 bases fitting TRBD2. V shed 6 bases, J shed 7 bases, and the junction held 10 bases outside the gene matches. The CDR3 runs to 16 residues. CDR1 and CDR2 from the germline V gene are ENHRY and SYGVKD. The CDR3 is CAIRERLAGMIGELFF. The CDR3 nucleotides read TGTGCCATCAGAGAAAGACTAGCGGGAATGATCGGGGAGCTGTTTTTT.

The chain carries TRBV6-6 and TRBJ1-1; D is ambiguous. V was shortened by 0 bases and J by 0 bases, with 5 bases between the two germline ends. Germline V gene data show CDR1 as MNHNY and CDR2 as SVGAGI (reference sequence). The CDR3 extends over 14 amino acids. The CDR3 nucleotides are TGTGCCAGCAGTTACTCGACACTGAACACTGAAGCTTTCTTT. This codes for CASSYSTLNTEAFF.

This chain joins TRBV7-8 and TRBJ2-1, with TRBD1 matching over 10 bases. The junction had 6 bases not matched to a gene; V was cut back by 7 bases and J by 9 bases. CDR3 length: 13 residues. CDR1 is SGHVS, CDR2 FQNEAQ, per germline. CDR3 DNA: TGTGCCAGCAACGACAGGGGGCGTAGTGAGCAGTTCTTC. It yields the protein CASNDRGRSEQFF.